These T cell receptor beta chains were read from a single sample in a study of control samples from healthy donors and cancer patients. The assay was immunoSEQ multiplex PCR, and TCRdb's table has in-frame clones only and misses some. The sample shows 95,000 to 120,000 clones, approximately 82% of them seen only once. The sequencing input was blood. The receptors were gathered from a young man in good health. The CDR3 runs from the conserved cysteine through the conserved F or W. The D gene is left open where the match is weak. Some rows have no size entry. The others give once, few or many, or a class for an expanded clone.

D gene	V gene	clone size	CDR3 length	J gene	CDR3 DNA	CDR3 protein
-	TRBV4-1	few	17	TRBJ2-1	TGCGCCAGCAGCCAATACGCCAGGACAGAGACTTACAATGAGCAGTTCTTC	CASSQYARTETYNEQFF
-	TRBV9	-	15	TRBJ1-2	TGTGCCAGTACACGGCAGGGGTCTTCGGTGGAGGGCTACACCTTC	CASTRQGSSVEGYTF
TRBD2	TRBV2	-	15	TRBJ2-1	TGTGCCAGCAGTGCTGCGGGGGGGCCGGGCAATGAGCAGTTCTTC	CASSAAGGPGNEQFF
TRBD1	TRBV16	-	15	TRBJ2-7	TGTGCCAGCAGCCAATTCACGGACAGGGGGTACGAGCAGTACTTC	CASSQFTDRGYEQYF
-	TRBV12-3/TRBV12-4	-	13	TRBJ2-3	TGTGCCAGCAGTCCGGGGGAGGCAGATACGCAGTATTTT	CASSPGEADTQYF
-	TRBV6-5	-	13	TRBJ1-1	TGTGCCAGCACCCAGGACAGTCCCCCTAGGGCTTTCTTT	CASTQDSPPRAFF
-	TRBV29-1	-	15	TRBJ1-1	TGCAGCGCTTCGGTCGGGGGAGGGTTTAACACTGAAGCTTTCTTT	CSASVGGGFNTEAFF
-	TRBV4-2	once	16	TRBJ1-2	TGTGCCAGCAGCCAAGGTCCCCCGGCAGGGGATTATGGCTACACCTTC	CASSQGPPAGDYGYTF
-	TRBV12-5	-	18	TRBJ1-2	TGTGCTAGTGGTTTCTCTTTGGGGTGGAGGGAGACTAACTATGGCTACACCTTC	CASGFSLGWRETNYGYTF
TRBD1	TRBV30	-	14	TRBJ2-1	TGTGCCTTACGTGGGGACAGCGCGTACAATGAGCAGTTCTTC	CALRGDSAYNEQFF
-	TRBV5-1	-	15	TRBJ1-2	TGCGCCAGCAGCCCTATCAGGGGAACGTCCTATGGCTACACCTTC	CASSPIRGTSYGYTF
-	TRBV19	-	16	TRBJ1-1	TGTGCCAGTAGTATAGGGGGACTGAACATGAACACTGAAGCTTTCTTT	CASSIGGLNMNTEAFF
TRBD1	TRBV19	-	13	TRBJ2-1	TGTGCCACCAGGGACAGGGGCGACAATGAGCAGTTCTTC	CATRDRGDNEQFF
TRBD2	TRBV13	-	14	TRBJ2-1	TGTGCCAGCAGCTTAGGCCCCGGCGGGGGTGAGCAGTTCTTC	CASSLGPGGGEQFF
-	TRBV12-3/TRBV12-4	-	13	TRBJ1-2	TGTGCCAGCAGTTCTGGGGAGGAGGTCGACTACACCTTC	CASSSGEEVDYTF
TRBD2	TRBV9	-	15	TRBJ2-2	TGTGCCAGCAGCACAAGGACTAGCCCGAACGGGGAGCTGTTTTTT	CASSTRTSPNGELFF
-	TRBV6-1	-	14	TRBJ1-5	TGTGCCAGCAGTGAATTTGGCAGCAATCAGCCCCAGCATTTT	CASSEFGSNQPQHF
-	TRBV19	-	14	TRBJ1-2	TGTGCCAGTAGTATATTTAGCCGAGACTATGGCTACACCTTC	CASSIFSRDYGYTF
-	TRBV2	-	17	TRBJ2-1	TGTGCCAGCAGTCCCACTCCCCCCCGGGTGGGCTACAATGAGCAGTTCTTC	CASSPTPPRVGYNEQFF
TRBD1	TRBV3-1/TRBV3-2	-	15	TRBJ1-2	TGTGCCAGCAGCCCACAGGGGAATGGGAGGTATGGCTACACCTTC	CASSPQGNGRYGYTF
TRBD2	TRBV6-6	-	15	TRBJ2-3	TGTGCCAGCAGTTTAAACGGGGGGGCCACCGATACGCAGTATTTT	CASSLNGGATDTQYF
-	TRBV6-1	-	16	TRBJ1-6	TGTGCCAGCAGTGAAGCAGGGTCGTTCTATAATTCACCCCTCCACTTT	CASSEAGSFYNSPLHF
-	TRBV21-1	-	19	TRBJ2-5	TGTGCCAGCAGCAAAGTTTCCTTGCCGAGACCCTGGAGTAGACAGACCCAGTACTTC	CASSKVSLPRPWSRQTQYF
-	TRBV19	-	12	TRBJ1-2	TGTGCCCTCGGGCAGGGGTCCTATGGCTACACCTTC	CALGQGSYGYTF
-	TRBV2	-	14	TRBJ2-1	TGTGCCAGCAGCGCGGAGGCCAGGGACAATGAGCAGTTCTTC	CASSAEARDNEQFF
-	TRBV19	few	14	TRBJ1-1	TGTGCCAGTAGTATGGGACACTTGAACACTGAAGCTTTCTTT	CASSMGHLNTEAFF
-	TRBV12-3/TRBV12-4	-	12	TRBJ2-3	TGTGCCAGCAGTCAGGGAACAGATACGCAGTATTTT	CASSQGTDTQYF
-	TRBV24-1	-	13	TRBJ2-3	TGTGCCACCAGTGAATCTAGCACAGATACGCAGTATTTT	CATSESSTDTQYF
-	TRBV4-1	-	13	TRBJ2-1	TGCGCCAGCAGCCTAGAACTTTACAATGAGCAGTTCTTC	CASSLELYNEQFF
TRBD2	TRBV6-5	-	16	TRBJ2-3	TGTGCCAGCAGTTACTCTTCCCGGACGGGAGGAGATACGCAGTATTTT	CASSYSSRTGGDTQYF
TRBD2	TRBV4-2	-	18	TRBJ2-1	TGTGCCAGCAGCCCAAATGGGCCTAGCGGGGGGGTAACAATTGAGCAGTTCTTC	CASSPNGPSGGVTIEQFF
-	TRBV6-5	-	15	TRBJ1-3	TGTGCCAGCAGTTACTCGGGGGGGCGAGGAAACACCATATATTTT	CASSYSGGRGNTIYF
-	TRBV10-3	-	13	TRBJ1-1	TGTGCCATCAGTACGGCTCTGAACACTGAAGCTTTCTTT	CAISTALNTEAFF
-	TRBV5-5	-	15	TRBJ1-5	TGTGCCAGCAGCTTTGGGCCCGGAGGCAATCAGCCCCAGCATTTT	CASSFGPGGNQPQHF
TRBD2	TRBV7-2	few	15	TRBJ2-7	TGTGCCAGCAGCCCAAGCGGGGGGCTTACCTACGAGCAGTACTTC	CASSPSGGLTYEQYF
TRBD1	TRBV7-8	-	13	TRBJ1-2	TGTGCCAGCAGCTTGGGGACAGGGAATGGCTACACCTTC	CASSLGTGNGYTF
TRBD1	TRBV6-4	once	16	TRBJ2-6	TGTGCCAGCAGTGCGGACAGGGGAGGTGGGGCCAACGTCCTGACTTTC	CASSADRGGGANVLTF
-	TRBV2	-	11	TRBJ2-1	TGTGCCAGCACGGGGATCAATGAGCAGTTCTTC	CASTGINEQFF
-	TRBV3-1/TRBV3-2	-	13	TRBJ1-2	TGTGCCAGCAGCCAGACTAGGACAGATGGCTACACCTTC	CASSQTRTDGYTF
-	TRBV6-5	once	14	TRBJ1-5	TGTGCCAGCAGTTCCATTTATAGCAATCAGCCCCAGCATTTT	CASSSIYSNQPQHF
-	TRBV2	-	14	TRBJ1-1	TGTGCCAGCCCACGTAGGAAGGAAGGCACTGAAGCTTTCTTT	CASPRRKEGTEAFF
-	TRBV4-1	-	13	TRBJ1-1	TGCGCCAGCAGCCAAGCGCCTTCGAGTGAAGCTTTCTTT	CASSQAPSSEAFF
-	TRBV27	-	14	TRBJ2-7	TGTGCCAGCAGTTTCCGAAGGGCCTCCTACGAGCAGTACTTC	CASSFRRASYEQYF
TRBD2	TRBV5-4	-	14	TRBJ2-1	TGTGCCAGCAGCGACGGGACTAGCGTCAATGAGCAGTTCTTC	CASSDGTSVNEQFF
-	TRBV5-1	-	14	TRBJ2-3	TGCGCCAGCAGCTTGGGGCCCCCCACAGATACGCAGTATTTT	CASSLGPPTDTQYF
-	TRBV5-1	-	14	TRBJ1-1	TGCGCCAGCAGCCCTGTCGCAGAGAACACTGAAGCTTTCTTT	CASSPVAENTEAFF
TRBD1	TRBV7-2	-	15	TRBJ1-2	TGTGCCAGCAGCTCAGGACAGGTCCTCAACTATGGCTACACCTTC	CASSSGQVLNYGYTF
TRBD1	TRBV3-1/TRBV3-2	-	15	TRBJ1-4	TGTGCCAGCAGCCTAGACAGGGGGCGGGCTGAAAAACTGTTTTTT	CASSLDRGRAEKLFF
TRBD2	TRBV19	-	18	TRBJ2-4	TGTGCCAGTAGTCCTGGGACTAGCGGGGGTTCTGCGAAAAACATTCAGTACTTC	CASSPGTSGGSAKNIQYF
-	TRBV6-1	-	17	TRBJ1-2	TGTGCCAGCAGTGGTGGGACCTACACCCCCGGGGGCTATGGCTACACCTTC	CASSGGTYTPGGYGYTF
-	TRBV5-1	-	15	TRBJ1-1	TGCGCCAGCAGCCCGAACCCCGGGTGGAGACCTGAAGCTTTCTTT	CASSPNPGWRPEAFF
TRBD2	TRBV24-1	-	16	TRBJ2-3	TGTGCCACCAGTGATACTATAGCGGGTAGCACAGATACGCAGTATTTT	CATSDTIAGSTDTQYF
TRBD1	TRBV6-6	-	15	TRBJ2-2	TGTGCCAGCAACAAGGGACAGGGAAGGACCGGGGAGCTGTTTTTT	CASNKGQGRTGELFF
-	TRBV3-1/TRBV3-2	-	16	TRBJ1-2	TGTGCCAGCAGCCACGGAGACAGCGTCTCTAACTATGGCTACACCTTC	CASSHGDSVSNYGYTF